This T cell receptor (beta chain) is drawn from a study of PD-1 blockade in classical Hodgkin lymphoma. Sequencing was performed with immunoSEQ multiplex PCR; in TCRdb, only in-frame clones are kept and a portion is missing. The sample yields over 80,000 clones, 80% to 95% seen once. Study results and limitations: Why repertoires differed is undefined; disease activity or prior therapy possibly contributed. Patients with a complete response exhibited baseline diversity comparable to newly diagnosed patients. CD8+ TCR diversity did not rise significantly by C4D1, unlike CD4+. After ASCT, patients who started nivolumab under 1 year later were excluded.

A remark on this clone: No antigen is known for it.

V was pared by 2 bases and J by 4 bases, with 8 bases of the junction left unmatched. CDR1 SGHTA and CDR2 FQGNSA come from the germline V gene. The CDR3 consists of 15 residues. All the patients suffered relapse after autologous stem cell transplantation, and brentuximab vedotin exposure differed. The sample was peripheral blood mononuclear cells (PBMCs), taken at baseline. The sequence was obtained from a human donor with classical Hodgkin lymphoma. The chain has TRBV7-2 and TRBJ2-7; 7 bases are shared with TRBD2. CDR3: CASSLIAGEKYEQYF. Written as DNA, the CDR3 is TGTGCCAGCAGCTTAATCGCGGGGGAGAAGTACGAGCAGTACTTC.